In its sample, the clone carrying this TCR beta chain was seen a few times. Authors' methods: From reference gene primer amplification, estimates of nucleated cell counts were derived. Using immunoSEQ multiplex PCR, the repertoire was profiled, and TCRdb retains in-frame clones only, with some absent. Clone size and V and J calls were adopted from that table, with D and trimming inferred from the DNA. The profile covers fewer than 250,000 clones, with about 88% appearing a single time and 1.7% taken by the ten largest. These data belong to a study of blood T cell repertoires in COVID-19. Study at large: T cells, B-cell-depleted T cells, or PBMCs provided the cDNA or gDNA that served as material.

Material: peripheral blood. This clonotype was obtained from a man aged 65-85 years with acute or convalescent COVID-19.

This chain's CDR3 is CASSLGQGATYEQYF. The CDR3 bases are TGTGCCAGCAGCCTCGGACAGGGGGCCACCTACGAGCAGTACTTC. This chain joins TRBV5-4 and TRBJ2-7, with TRBD1 matching over 11 bases. The J segment lost 2 bases and the V segment lost 4 bases, leaving 5 bases of the junction unmatched. The CDR3 extends over 15 amino acids. Germline CDR1 reads SGHNT; CDR2 reads YYREEE (reference sequence).